This T cell receptor beta chain was retrieved from a study of blood T cells in healthy people across ages. Study-level results: Per-million-T-cell TCR beta diversity fell roughly linearly with age.

The CDR3 runs 13 residues. CDR1 LGHDT and CDR2 YNNKEL come from the germline V gene (reference sequence). Through a sample-barcoded 5' primer and a J-beta primer mix, a second PCR was run for roughly 6 to 11 cycles. TCRdb reprocessed the 5' RACE reads with MiXCR, giving one entry per CDR3 protein. The table lists about 1.6 million distinct CDR3 sequences, roughly 32% of them singletons, with roughly 10% in the top ten. In regard to this clonotype: Its antigen is currently unknown. One end of the junction varies from germline; a read error may be responsible.

This clonotype originated in a woman aged 30 to 39 in good health. The chain uses TRBV3-1 and TRBJ2-7; the D is unclear. The sample comprised blood. In DNA, the CDR3 is TGTGCCAGCAGCCAAGGACGGAACTACGAGCGGTACTTC. As protein: CASSQGRNYERYF.